This is a list of T cell receptor beta chains from one sample in a study of CD8+ T cells in alopecia areata. Some clones are missing from TCRdb's copy, which holds only in-frame ones; the method was immunoSEQ multiplex PCR. The sample contains 180,000 or so clones, about 67% of which appear only once. The sample here was CD8+ T cells sorted from blood, taken at week 0. The source is a human donor with alopecia areata. Each CDR3 is given with its conserved first and last residue. The D gene is left open where the match is weak. Expanded clones get a size class; other rows say once, few or many, or leave the size out.

V	D	J	size	DNA	CDR3
TRBV7-2	.	TRBJ2-5	few	TGTGCCAGCAGTTTAGGGCTGCAAGAGACCCAGTACTTC	CASSLGLQETQYF
TRBV10-2	.	TRBJ2-5	.	TGCGCCAGCAGTGAGTTGCCCCAAGAGACCCAGTACTTC	CASSELPQETQYF
TRBV5-4	.	TRBJ1-2	.	TGTGCCAGCAGCTTGGTCACAGGGAAAAGCTACACCTTC	CASSLVTGKSYTF
TRBV2	.	TRBJ2-1	.	TGTGCCAGCACGGGCTACCCCAGGCAGAATGAGCAGTTCTTC	CASTGYPRQNEQFF
TRBV9	.	TRBJ1-2	.	TGTGCCAGCAGCGTAGCAGGGAACTATGGCTACACCTTC	CASSVAGNYGYTF
TRBV13	.	TRBJ2-7	few	TGTGCCAGCAGCTTAGTGCAGCGTTCCTACGAGCAGTACTTC	CASSLVQRSYEQYF
TRBV5-1	.	TRBJ1-1	.	TGCGCCAGCAGCTTGTGGACAGCCGATGAAGCTTTCTTT	CASSLWTADEAFF
TRBV7-8	.	TRBJ2-3	.	TGTGCCAGCAGCTTAGGGCCTACCCCTTCGTTT	CASSLGPTPSF
TRBV7-9	.	TRBJ1-2	.	.	CASSFGNGYTF
TRBV9	.	TRBJ2-1	.	TGTGCCAGCTCCAGGGGTGCCTACAATGAGCAGTTCTTC	CASSRGAYNEQFF
TRBV6-6	.	TRBJ2-1	.	TGTGCCAGCCGGGCTCGAGGTGAGCAGTTCTTC	CASRARGEQFF
TRBV5-6	.	TRBJ1-1	.	TGTGCCAGCAGCTTGGGTGGGGGGACTGAAGCTTTCTTT	CASSLGGGTEAFF
TRBV19	.	TRBJ2-3	.	TGTGCCAGTAGTATATCTCGAGCCATGGGAGATACGCAGTATTTT	CASSISRAMGDTQYF
TRBV7-9	.	TRBJ1-1	.	TGTGCCAGCAGCACCAGTACCGCTGAAGCTTTCTTT	CASSTSTAEAFF
TRBV7-9	TRBD1	TRBJ1-1	.	TGTGCCAGCAGCACCAGCGGGAGGGGGCAGAGAGGGAACACTGAAGCTTTCTTT	CASSTSGRGQRGNTEAFF
TRBV7-9	TRBD2	TRBJ2-3	.	TGTGCCAGCAGCTCCGGGACTAGCGAGTTTTCTAGCACAGATACGCAGTATTTT	CASSSGTSEFSSTDTQYF
TRBV6-5	.	TRBJ2-2	.	TGTGCCAGCAGTATTACAGGGCCCGGGGAGCTGTTTTTT	CASSITGPGELFF
TRBV7-3	.	TRBJ2-3	.	TGTGCCAGCAGCCCCCAAGGCACAGATACGCAGTATTTT	CASSPQGTDTQYF
TRBV2	.	TRBJ1-1	.	TGTTTGGTTTTGGTAAACACTGAAGCTTTCTTT	CLVLVNTEAFF
TRBV27	.	TRBJ2-1	.	TGTGCCAGCAGTCCCGGAGTGGATGAGCAGTTCTTC	CASSPGVDEQFF
TRBV14	.	TRBJ1-2	once	TGTGCCAGCAGCCCCACAGGACCCTATGGCTACACCTTC	CASSPTGPYGYTF
TRBV6-5	.	TRBJ2-1	.	TGTGCCAGCAGTTCCGTGAGGGGGGGCTCCTACAATGAGCAGTTCTTC	CASSSVRGGSYNEQFF
TRBV7-8	.	TRBJ2-3	.	TGTGCCAGCAGCTTATCCCCCACAGATACGCAGTATTTT	CASSLSPTDTQYF
TRBV29-1	.	TRBJ2-1	.	TGCAGCGTTGAAGTGGGGGGGGCCTATGAGCAGTTCTTC	CSVEVGGAYEQFF
TRBV30	.	TRBJ2-7	.	TGTGCCTGGAGTGTAGGGTCTGGGGCCTACGAGCAGTACTTC	CAWSVGSGAYEQYF
TRBV4-2	TRBD1	TRBJ2-1	.	TGTGCCAGCAGCCAAGGGGCGTCGGGACAGGCCTACAATGAGCAGTTCTTC	CASSQGASGQAYNEQFF
TRBV7-7	.	TRBJ2-3	.	TGTGCCAGCAGCTTAGGTGGAACTAGCACAGATACACAGTATTTT	CASSLGGTSTDTQYF
TRBV2	.	TRBJ1-5	.	TGTGCCAGCAGTTTCGGGGGACAATATAGCAATCAGCCCCAGCATTTT	CASSFGGQYSNQPQHF
TRBV27	.	TRBJ1-1	.	TGTGCCAGCAGTTTATCAGGGATGAACACTGAAGCTTTCTTT	CASSLSGMNTEAFF
TRBV7-9	.	TRBJ2-5	.	TGTGCCAGCAGCGACCAACAGAGGTTGCTAGAGACCCAGTACTTC	CASSDQQRLLETQYF
TRBV15	TRBD2	TRBJ2-1	.	TGTGCCACCAGCGGACGACTAGCGGGGGGGCGAAGAAATGAGCAGTTCTTC	CATSGRLAGGRRNEQFF
TRBV19	.	TRBJ1-6	.	TGTGCCAGTATGTGGAGTAGCTCCTATAATTCACCCCTCCACTTT	CASMWSSSYNSPLHF
TRBV27	.	TRBJ1-5	.	TGTGCCAGCAGTCCGGCAGGGTCCAATCAGCCCCAGCATTTT	CASSPAGSNQPQHF
TRBV25-1	TRBD1	TRBJ2-1	.	TGTGCCAGCAGTCGCGACAGGGGTGGCTCCTACAATGAGCAGTTCTTC	CASSRDRGGSYNEQFF
TRBV19	TRBD1	TRBJ2-7	.	TGTGCCAGTAGTCCGGGACAGGACTACGAGCAGTACTTC	CASSPGQDYEQYF
TRBV5-1	.	TRBJ1-2	.	TGCGCCAGCAGCGGTATCGACTATGGCTACACCTTC	CASSGIDYGYTF
TRBV13	TRBD2	TRBJ2-7	once	TGTGCCAGCAGCCCAAGACTAGCGGGGGTCTACGAGCAGTACTTC	CASSPRLAGVYEQYF
TRBV6-5	TRBD1	TRBJ1-2	.	TGTGCCAGCAGCGGGACAGACACTAACTATGGCTACACCTTC	CASSGTDTNYGYTF
TRBV7-9	.	TRBJ2-2	.	TGTGCCAGCAGCTTATCCCCCATCAGGGTTTCAAACACCGGGGAGCTGTTTTTT	CASSLSPIRVSNTGELFF
TRBV2	TRBD1	TRBJ2-5	.	TGTGCCAGCAAACAAGGACAGGGTTTGAGGCAGACCCAGTACTTC	CASKQGQGLRQTQYF
TRBV27	.	TRBJ2-7	.	TGTGCCAGCACCCCGGAACGGGGTTCCTACGAGCAGTACTTC	CASTPERGSYEQYF
TRBV27	.	TRBJ2-7	.	TGTGCCAGCAGAGTCTTTTCGGGGTCCTACGAGCAGTACTTC	CASRVFSGSYEQYF
TRBV25-1	.	TRBJ1-2	few	TGTGCCAGCAGTGGGGGGACCTACCTTCACTATGGCTACACCTTC	CASSGGTYLHYGYTF
TRBV5-1	.	TRBJ1-1	.	TGCGCCAGCAGCGAGTTAAAAATGAACACTGAAGCTTTCTTT	CASSELKMNTEAFF
TRBV29-1	TRBD1	TRBJ2-7	.	TGCAGCGTTGTTGGCACCGGGACAGGGTACGAGCAGTACTTC	CSVVGTGTGYEQYF
TRBV5-1	.	TRBJ2-5	.	TGCGCCAGCAGCTTTTCTGATGGAGAGACCCAGTACTTC	CASSFSDGETQYF
TRBV19	TRBD2	TRBJ2-1	once	TGTGCCAGTAATGGGGGGGGTCTTGGAAATGAGCAGTTCTTC	CASNGGGLGNEQFF
TRBV27	.	TRBJ1-2	once	TGTGCCAGCAGTTTTGGCACAGGCGCCTATGGCTACACCTTC	CASSFGTGAYGYTF
TRBV5-1	.	TRBJ2-3	.	TGCGCCAGCAGCTTGAAGGCATCCCGCCCCACAGATACGCAGTATTTT	CASSLKASRPTDTQYF
TRBV4-1	.	TRBJ2-5	few	TGCGCCAGCAGCCAGCCCCCTGGAGGAGAGACCCAGTACTTC	CASSQPPGGETQYF
TRBV29-1	TRBD2	TRBJ2-7	few	TGCAGCGTTGCTGGGACTAGCGGGGTGGTGAACGAGCAGTACTTC	CSVAGTSGVVNEQYF
TRBV23-1	TRBD1	TRBJ2-7	few	TGCGCCAGCAGTCGGGACAGACAATCGCTAAAGAGCTCCTACGAGCAGTACTTC	CASSRDRQSLKSSYEQYF
TRBV12-5	TRBD1	TRBJ1-5	few	TGTGCTAGTAGACCGGGACAGGGTTCATTTGAGCCCCAGCATTTT	CASRPGQGSFEPQHF
TRBV7-9	TRBD2	TRBJ2-1	.	TGTGCCAGCAGCCCTTGGTGGGGAGCGGGGGGGCGCAATGAGCAGTTCTTC	CASSPWWGAGGRNEQFF